These T cell receptor beta chains were read from a single sample in a study of T-cell reconstitution after alpha-beta-depleted transplantation in children. TCRdb recomputed calls from the PCR reads with MiXCR, one row per CDR3 protein. Counted here are about 310,000 distinct CDR3 sequences, 23% occurring once; the ten biggest clones make up approximately 10%. The starting material was PBMCs, mostly from graft donor cells, obtained 180 days after TCRalphabeta/CD19-depleted stem cell transplant. Receptors originate from a male patient under 18 who had a stem cell transplant for acute lymphoblastic leukemia, so the T cells may come from the graft donor. The conserved cysteine and the conserved F or W are not part of the CDR3 here.

>TRBV27
ASSFRGEPLLTDTQY
>TRBV20-1
SARGPGLAVNNEQF
>TRBV7-2
ASPAKEGHPEAF
>TRBV7-3
ASSSPGQGFDEQY
>TRBV7-6
ASSLVHTDTQY
>TRBV19
ASADWGRDEQY
>TRBV9
ASSVGGGVEIYEQY
>TRBV11-2
ASSLDGGGRGTNEQF
>TRBV3-1
ASSRLADYEQY
>TRBV6-5
ASSYSLGANYGYT
>TRBV5-1
ASSRATNEKLF
>TRBV5-1
ASSPVSGANVLT
>TRBV18
ASSPLPHSSTNEKLF
>TRBV4-1
ASSQEGIRTSGGNEQF
>TRBV3-1
ASSQEGGITDTIY
>TRBV20-1
SASNGFSYEQY
>TRBV5-1
ASSLSGAPYEQY
>TRBV20-1
SARGSSGSYEQY
>TRBV4-2
ASSQPRRAGELF
>TRBV2
ATNGGQQETQY
>TRBV3-1
ASSRQSNTEAF
>TRBV7-8
ASSLGAATEAF
>TRBV7-8
ASSLGGASTGELF